The clone carrying this T cell receptor (beta chain) was detected many times. The source of the sample is a study of T-cell reconstitution after alpha-beta-depleted transplantation in children. With 5 bases clipped from V and 0 bases from J, the junction kept 2 bases outside the gene matches. Germline CDR1 SGHAT, CDR2 FQNNGV. The CDR3 length is 15 residues. Library preparation (for TCRbeta) was performed with unique molecular identifiers. TCRdb reanalysed the PCR reads using MiXCR and keeps one entry per CDR3 protein. This table holds 150,000 to 200,000 distinct CDR3 sequences, about 14% found once. The source is a human donor who donated a stem cell graft to a child with acute lymphoblastic leukemia. The chain is built from TRBV11-2 and TRBJ2-2; 8 bases line up with TRBD2. The source material was PBMCs from the stem cell graft donor, sampled from the stem cell graft. CDR3 region: CASSPSGPNTGELFF. For the CDR3, the DNA is TGTGCCAGCAGCCCTAGCGGGCCGAACACCGGGGAGCTGTTTTTT.